A selection of T cell receptor beta chains follows, all from one sample in a study of post-analysis software for immune sequencing data. TCRdb fed the PCR reads into MiXCR, producing one record per CDR3 protein. The sample lists more than 500,000 distinct CDR3 sequences, 34% occurring once. Sequenced input: blood. The receptors originated from a girl aged 2-17 years with multiple sclerosis. The CDR3 runs from the conserved cysteine through the conserved F or W. The order of the fields is clone size, J gene, V gene, CDR3 protein. Not all rows give a size; the values are once, few, many and, for expanded clones, a class.

>NA|TRBJ2-3|TRBV10-3
CAISAGQGSSTDTQYF
>NA|TRBJ2-2|TRBV5-1
CASSVLAGGTNTGELFF
>NA|TRBJ1-2|TRBV6-6
CASSYPSLEGSGYTF
>NA|TRBJ2-3|TRBV6-5
CASSRGTDGDTQYF
>NA|TRBJ2-5|TRBV2
CASSGGLVIQETQYF
>few|TRBJ2-3|TRBV20-1
CSAGHFTDTQYF
>many|TRBJ2-7|TRBV6-5
CASSNDRSAYEQYF
>few|TRBJ2-7|TRBV4-1
CASSQGRLGFSGDEQYF
>NA|TRBJ2-6|TRBV28
CASSSGRQGTGANVLTF
>few|TRBJ1-5|TRBV12-3/TRBV12-4
CASTLSGRNQPQHF
>NA|TRBJ2-1|TRBV4-1
CASSHPQGQGLYEQFF
>NA|NA|TRBV5-1
CASSLGSQETQFF
>few|TRBJ2-7|TRBV10-2
CASSVGRTYEQYF
>NA|TRBJ1-5|TRBV27
CASSFSDRANQPQHF
>few|TRBJ1-2|TRBV12-3/TRBV12-4
CASSGWTGATHGYTF
>NA|TRBJ2-5|TRBV20-1
CSARSAGIVAETQYF
>once|TRBJ2-7|TRBV7-9
CASSSYGTGCYEQYF
>few|TRBJ2-3|TRBV29-1
CSVEDPPEGTTDTQYF
>NA|TRBJ2-7|TRBV29-1
CSVGGAGPSYEQYF
>NA|TRBJ2-1|TRBV28
CASKTSGGESNEQFF
>NA|TRBJ2-3|TRBV12-3/TRBV12-4
CASRPLDTDTQYF
>NA|TRBJ1-2|TRBV12-3/TRBV12-4
CASSTQGNGYTF
>many|TRBJ1-2|TRBV20-1
CSAGGHSDPYGYTF
>few|TRBJ2-3|TRBV9
CASSPGPNTDTQYF
>NA|TRBJ2-1|TRBV12-3/TRBV12-4
CASSSRGGTNEQFF
>NA|TRBJ1-4|TRBV6-6
CASSYEGQRDEKLFF
>few|TRBJ2-1|TRBV29-1
CSGRKLAGGPNEQFF
>NA|TRBJ2-3|TRBV28
CASSLWGRGPSTDTQYF
>NA|TRBJ2-7|TRBV14
CASSQKGPMLGEQYF
>NA|TRBJ2-3|TRBV4-1
CASSQALGGARDTQYF
>NA|TRBJ1-1|TRBV12-3/TRBV12-4
CASSWGQTNAEAFF
>few|TRBJ1-2|TRBV18
CASSPPIGDGYTF
>many|TRBJ1-2|TRBV6-5
CASKKVNYGYTF
>NA|TRBJ2-7|TRBV7-3
CASSLTRTPSGEQYF
>many|TRBJ2-5|TRBV7-2
CASSATETQYF
>NA|TRBJ2-1|TRBV5-1
CASSADGFSSYNGQFF
>few|TRBJ1-1|TRBV29-1
CSVAYVGEVNTEAFF
>NA|TRBJ2-1|TRBV20-1
CSARDFGVWGSYNEQFF
>NA|TRBJ1-6|TRBV28
CASSLLGQAAGNSPLHF
>NA|TRBJ2-3|TRBV7-2
CASSLAWTRGTDTRYF
>NA|TRBJ1-6|TRBV6-1
CASRTHLTSQYNSPLHF
>NA|TRBJ2-7|TRBV2
CASSEIDYDEQYF
>few|NA|TRBV9
CASSVNPSGGGEQYF
>few|TRBJ2-7|TRBV20-1
CSASSGTLYEQYF
>many|TRBJ2-5|TRBV7-2
CASIQETQYF
>many|TRBJ2-5|TRBV6-5
CASSTSSGLETQYF
>few|TRBJ1-2|TRBV12-3/TRBV12-4
CASSQRPGDGYTF
>many|TRBJ2-5|TRBV29-1
CSVDWVGTVQETQYF
>NA|TRBJ2-3|TRBV28
CASSTGSGADASTDTQYF
>NA|TRBJ1-6|TRBV20-1
CSAREQGDNSPLHF
>few|TRBJ1-5|TRBV15
CATSVRRQGDQPQHF
>few|TRBJ2-3|TRBV7-8
CASSPQFSRGYTDTQYF
>NA|TRBJ2-2|TRBV6-4
CASSDSAGELFF
>few|TRBJ1-1|TRBV12-3/TRBV12-4
CASRPPVRQATAFF